This T cell receptor beta chain was profiled in a study of T cell responses to AZD1222 COVID-19 vaccine. Study-wide results and limits: Repertoires were obtained solely post-peak T cell response.

A single count supports this clone. Its target is not known. Only in-frame clones appear in the TCRdb table, and some are missing; sequencing was by immunoSEQ multiplex PCR. Here the sample spans 180,000 or so clones, about 92% being singletons. V was cut by 0 bases and J by 6 bases, with 7 bases left in between. Germline CDR1 LNHDA, CDR2 SQIVND (reference sequence). The CDR3 is made up of 13 amino acids. This TCR was sampled from an adult who received the AZD1222 COVID-19 vaccine. The specimen comprised peripheral blood, sampled 28 days after the second AZD1222 dose. This rearrangement joins TRBV19 to TRBJ2-3; D call uncertain. The CDR3 DNA is TGTGCCAGTAGTATAGATCGCGTGGATACGCAGTATTTT. Amino acids: CASSIDRVDTQYF.